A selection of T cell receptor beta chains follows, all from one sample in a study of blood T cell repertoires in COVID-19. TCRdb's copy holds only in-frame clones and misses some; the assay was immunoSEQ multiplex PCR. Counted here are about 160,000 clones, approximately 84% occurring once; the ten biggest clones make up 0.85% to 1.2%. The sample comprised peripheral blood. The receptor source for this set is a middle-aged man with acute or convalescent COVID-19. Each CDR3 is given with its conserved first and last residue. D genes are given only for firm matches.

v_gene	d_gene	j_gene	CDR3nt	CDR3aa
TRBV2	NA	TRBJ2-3	TGTGCCAGCAGTAGACGACAGTCAGATACGCAGTATTTT	CASSRRQSDTQYF
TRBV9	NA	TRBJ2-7	TGTGCCAGCAGCGTTTCTGACAGTAGGTACGAGCAGTACTTC	CASSVSDSRYEQYF
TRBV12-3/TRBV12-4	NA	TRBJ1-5	TGTGCCAGCAGCTTTCAGGGGCAGCCCCAGCATTTT	CASSFQGQPQHF
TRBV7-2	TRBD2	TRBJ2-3	TGTGCCAGCAGCTCGGGTTTGAGCGGGGGGGCCGGTACAGATACGCAGTATTTT	CASSSGLSGGAGTDTQYF
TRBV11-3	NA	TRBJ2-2	TGTGCCAGCAGTAACGAGTACACCGGGGAGCTGTTTTTT	CASSNEYTGELFF
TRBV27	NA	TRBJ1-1	TGTGCCAGCACTCCCGACTCGTTGGGCACTGAAGCTTTCTTT	CASTPDSLGTEAFF
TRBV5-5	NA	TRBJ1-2	TGTGCCAGCAGCTTTGGGTATGAGCGACTATCCTATGGCTACACCTTC	CASSFGYERLSYGYTF
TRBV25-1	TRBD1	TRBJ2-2	TGTGCCAGCAGTGAAAAGGACAGGGGGCGGTTCGGCACCGGGGAGCTGTTTTTT	CASSEKDRGRFGTGELFF
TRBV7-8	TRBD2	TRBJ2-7	TGTGCCAGCAGTTTGAAGTTGGGAGGGCCCTACGAGCAGTACTTC	CASSLKLGGPYEQYF
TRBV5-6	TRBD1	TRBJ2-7	TGTGCCAGCTCGGGACAGACCTACGAGCAGTACTTC	CASSGQTYEQYF
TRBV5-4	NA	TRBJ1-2	TGTGCCAGCAGCTTGGCTTCCTATGGCTACACCTTC	CASSLASYGYTF
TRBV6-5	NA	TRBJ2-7	TGTGCCAGCAGAAGCTTCTACGAGCAGTACTTC	CASRSFYEQYF
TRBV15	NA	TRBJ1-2	TGTGCCACCAGCAGAGATGAGGGCTGGGGTGGCTACACCTTC	CATSRDEGWGGYTF
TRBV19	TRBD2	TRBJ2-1	TGTGCCAGTAGTAATGCCCAGCGGGGGGCCGCTACCTACAATGAGCAGTTCTTC	CASSNAQRGAATYNEQFF